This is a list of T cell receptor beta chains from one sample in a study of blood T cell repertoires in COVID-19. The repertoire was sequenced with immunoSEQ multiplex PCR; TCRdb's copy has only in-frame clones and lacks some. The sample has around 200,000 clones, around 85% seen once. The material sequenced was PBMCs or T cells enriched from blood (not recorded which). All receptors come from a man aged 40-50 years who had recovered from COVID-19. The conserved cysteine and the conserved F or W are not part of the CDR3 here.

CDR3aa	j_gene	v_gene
ASSLVAQGNTIY	TRBJ1-3	TRBV5-1
ASGTREQY	TRBJ2-7	TRBV14
ASSPTGTSVYNEQF	TRBJ2-1	TRBV7-8
ASSFFGQGNQPQH	TRBJ1-5	TRBV5-4
ASSVAGQVNYGYT	TRBJ1-2	TRBV9
ASSLSPGTGGLNTEAF	TRBJ1-1	TRBV5-1
ASSPIRGRGTGELF	TRBJ2-2	TRBV11-2
ASSPQGSSYEQY	TRBJ2-7	TRBV19
ASSLMGAGANEKLF	TRBJ1-4	TRBV7-6
ASSPAWRRNTIY	TRBJ1-3	TRBV5-6
ASSFGGLSEAF	TRBJ1-1	TRBV7-3
ASSFNSGSGELF	TRBJ2-2	TRBV5-6
ASSLGVNTGELF	TRBJ2-2	TRBV5-8
ASSEDLLRAYTDTQY	TRBJ2-3	TRBV6-1
ASSLLAGVSDTQY	TRBJ2-3	TRBV11-3
ASSRVGLAGGAKQY	TRBJ2-7	TRBV3-1/TRBV3-2
ASSEAGTPWGNTIY	TRBJ1-3	TRBV6-1
ASSHTTISGTYEQY	TRBJ2-7	TRBV11-2
ASSPRGRGSGDLTQY	TRBJ2-5	TRBV28
ASSVTGGRKTQY	TRBJ2-5	TRBV11-3
ASNKISSGSREQY	TRBJ2-7	TRBV5-6
ASSLSTSANNEQF	TRBJ2-1	TRBV5-4
ASSLNARGETQY	TRBJ2-5	TRBV5-1
ASRWLASADTQY	TRBJ2-3	TRBV13
ASSNKRDTVRTEQY	TRBJ2-7	TRBV21-1
ASEIGRGYGYT	TRBJ1-2	TRBV6-5
ASRPPERGDTQY	TRBJ2-3	TRBV6-5
ASSQDHPRNTIY	TRBJ1-3	TRBV4-2
ASSRGTSGYTGELF	TRBJ2-2	TRBV11-3
ASKAGGGTDTQY	TRBJ2-3	TRBV19
ASSTTGGLGQPQH	TRBJ1-5	TRBV3-1/TRBV3-2
ASRGTGLTYEQY	TRBJ2-7	TRBV28
ASMPNRAHSYEQY	TRBJ2-7	TRBV6-4
ASSVRDRSTDTQY	TRBJ2-3	TRBV9
ASSATGTTEY	TRBJ2-7	TRBV11-2
ASSLRSSGSGETQY	TRBJ2-5	TRBV7-2
ASSEQGAVYGYT	TRBJ1-2	TRBV7-2
AWSVSFAINEQF	TRBJ2-1	TRBV30
SASRTGGFQPQH	TRBJ1-5	TRBV20-1
ASSLNTGMAGELF	TRBJ2-2	TRBV5-1
ASTPGSGATDTQY	TRBJ2-3	TRBV9
ASSEGRQGTEAF	TRBJ1-1	TRBV2
ASSEGLAASYEQY	TRBJ2-7	TRBV11-2
ASSIGAPYNEQF	TRBJ2-1	TRBV19
ARSLVGEGENTEAF	TRBJ1-1	TRBV5-3
ASSRSGGSRETQY	TRBJ2-5	TRBV27